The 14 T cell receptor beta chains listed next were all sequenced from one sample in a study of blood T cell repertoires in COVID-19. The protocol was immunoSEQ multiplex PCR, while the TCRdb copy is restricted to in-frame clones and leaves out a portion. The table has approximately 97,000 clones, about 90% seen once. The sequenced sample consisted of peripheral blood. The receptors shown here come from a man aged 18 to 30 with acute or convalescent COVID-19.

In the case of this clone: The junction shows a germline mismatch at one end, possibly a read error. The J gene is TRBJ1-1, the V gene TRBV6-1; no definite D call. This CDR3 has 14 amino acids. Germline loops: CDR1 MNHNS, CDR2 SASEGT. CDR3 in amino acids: CASSEGLAATEAFF. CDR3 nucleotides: TGTGCCAGCAGCGAAGGGCTGGCGGCCACTGAAGCTTTCTTT.

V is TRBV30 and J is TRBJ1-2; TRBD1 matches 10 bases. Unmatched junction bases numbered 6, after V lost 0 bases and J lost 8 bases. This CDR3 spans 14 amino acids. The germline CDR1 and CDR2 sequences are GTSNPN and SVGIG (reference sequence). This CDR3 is CAWSVGQGVGGYTF. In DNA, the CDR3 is TGTGCCTGGAGTGTAGGACAGGGGGTAGGAGGCTACACCTTC.

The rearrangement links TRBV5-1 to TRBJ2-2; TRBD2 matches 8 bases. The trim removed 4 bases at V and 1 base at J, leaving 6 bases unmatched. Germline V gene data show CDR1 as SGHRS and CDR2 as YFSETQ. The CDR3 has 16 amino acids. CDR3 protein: CASSILAGRNTGELFF. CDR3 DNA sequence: TGCGCCAGCAGCATCTTAGCGGGGAGGAACACCGGGGAGCTGTTTTTT.

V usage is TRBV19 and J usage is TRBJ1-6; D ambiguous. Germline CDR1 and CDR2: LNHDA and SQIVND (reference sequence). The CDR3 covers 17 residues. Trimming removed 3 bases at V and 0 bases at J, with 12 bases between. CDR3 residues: CASSIVESSSYNSPLHF. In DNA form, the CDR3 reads TGTGCCAGTAGTATTGTCGAGTCAAGCTCCTATAATTCACCCCTCCACTTT. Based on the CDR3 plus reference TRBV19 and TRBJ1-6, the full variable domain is DGGITQSPKYLFRKEGQNVTLSCEQNLNHDAMYWYRQDPGQGLRLIYYSQIVNDFQKGDIAEGYSVSREKKESFPLTVTSAQKNPTAFYLCASSIVESSSYNSPLHFGNGTRLTVT.

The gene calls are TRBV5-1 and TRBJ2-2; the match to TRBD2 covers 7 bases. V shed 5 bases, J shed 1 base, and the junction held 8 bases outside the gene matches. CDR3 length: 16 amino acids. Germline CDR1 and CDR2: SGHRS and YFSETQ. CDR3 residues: CASRSEGGLNTGELFF. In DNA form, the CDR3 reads TGCGCCAGCAGGAGTGAGGGAGGGCTGAACACCGGGGAGCTGTTTTTT.

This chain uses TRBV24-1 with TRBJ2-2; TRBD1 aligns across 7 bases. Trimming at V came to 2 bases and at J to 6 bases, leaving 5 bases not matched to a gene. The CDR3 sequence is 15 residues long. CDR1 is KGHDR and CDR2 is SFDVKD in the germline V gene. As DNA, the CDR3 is TGTGCCACCAGTGATTCTGGTACAGGGGCCGGGGAGCTGTTTTTT. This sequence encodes CATSDSGTGAGELFF.

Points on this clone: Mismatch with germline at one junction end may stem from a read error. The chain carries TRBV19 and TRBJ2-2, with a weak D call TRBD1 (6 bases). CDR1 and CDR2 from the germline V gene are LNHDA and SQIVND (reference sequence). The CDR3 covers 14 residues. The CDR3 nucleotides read TGTGCCAGTAACCCCCCTAGGGACACCGAGGAGCTGTTTTTT. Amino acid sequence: CASNPPRDTEELFF. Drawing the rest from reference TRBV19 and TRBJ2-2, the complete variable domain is DGGITQSPKYLFRKEGQNVTLSCEQNLNHDAMYWYRQDPGQGLRLIYYSQIVNDFQKGDIAEGYSVSREKKESFPLTVTSAQKNPTAFYLCASNPPRDTEELFFGEGSRLTVL.

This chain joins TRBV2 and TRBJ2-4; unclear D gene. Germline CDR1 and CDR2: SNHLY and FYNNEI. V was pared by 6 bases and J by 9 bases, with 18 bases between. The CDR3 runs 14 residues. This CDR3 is CASSPASSTGIQYF. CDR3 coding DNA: TGTGCCAGCAGCCCGGCTAGTTCCACTGGCATTCAGTACTTC.

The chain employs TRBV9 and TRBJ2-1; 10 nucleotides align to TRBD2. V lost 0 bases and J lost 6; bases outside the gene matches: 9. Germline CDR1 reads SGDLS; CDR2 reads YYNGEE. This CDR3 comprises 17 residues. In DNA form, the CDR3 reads TGTGCCAGCAGCGTAGTATTTAGCGGGAGGCAACTCAATGAGCAGTTCTTC. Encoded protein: CASSVVFSGRQLNEQFF. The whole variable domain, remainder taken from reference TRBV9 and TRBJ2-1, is DSGVTQTPKHLITATGQRVTLRCSPRSGDLSVYWYQQSLDQGLQFLIQYYNGEERAKGNILERFSAQQFPDLHSELNLSSLELGDSALYFCASSVVFSGRQLNEQFFGPGTRLTVL.

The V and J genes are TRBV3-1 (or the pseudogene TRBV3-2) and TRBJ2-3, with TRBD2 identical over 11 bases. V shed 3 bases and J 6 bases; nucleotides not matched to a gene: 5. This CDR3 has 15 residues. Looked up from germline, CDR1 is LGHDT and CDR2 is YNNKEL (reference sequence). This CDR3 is CASSHPTSGSDTQYF. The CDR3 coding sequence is TGTGCCAGCAGCCACCCCACTAGCGGGAGTGATACGCAGTATTTT.

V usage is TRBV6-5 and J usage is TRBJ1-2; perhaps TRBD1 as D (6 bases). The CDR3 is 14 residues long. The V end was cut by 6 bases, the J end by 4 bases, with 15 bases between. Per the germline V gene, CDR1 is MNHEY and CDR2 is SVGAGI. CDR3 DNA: TGTGCCAGCAGCGGAGCAGGACAGCCCTATGGCTACACCTTC. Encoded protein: CASSGAGQPYGYTF.

CDR3 in DNA: TGTGCCAGCAGTCCGACGTCGGGACAGCGCACAGATACGCAGTATTTT. Translation: CASSPTSGQRTDTQYF. The chain has TRBV27 and TRBJ2-3; TRBD1 aligns across 7 bases. Trimming cost V 5 bases and J 1 base; bases outside gene matches: 9. The CDR3 has 16 amino acids. Germline V gene lookup returns CDR1 MNHEY and CDR2 SMNVEV (reference sequence).

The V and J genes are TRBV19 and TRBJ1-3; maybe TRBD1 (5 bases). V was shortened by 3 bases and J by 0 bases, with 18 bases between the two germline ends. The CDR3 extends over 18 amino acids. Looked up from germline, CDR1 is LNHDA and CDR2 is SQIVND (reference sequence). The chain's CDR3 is CASSIPNVGVLSGNTIYF. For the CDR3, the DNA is TGTGCCAGTAGTATCCCAAACGTAGGGGTCCTCTCTGGAAACACCATATATTTT.

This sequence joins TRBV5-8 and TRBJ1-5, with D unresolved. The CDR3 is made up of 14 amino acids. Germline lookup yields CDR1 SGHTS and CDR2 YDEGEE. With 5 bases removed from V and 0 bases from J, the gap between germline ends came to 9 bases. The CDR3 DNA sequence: TGTGCCAGCAGAGAGTATTATAGCAATCAGCCCCAGCATTTT. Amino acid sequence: CASREYYSNQPQHF.